This T cell receptor beta chain was documented in a study of shared clonotypes between healthy human individuals. Study background: Per-donor plates numbered three CD4 naive, three CD4 memory, two CD8 naive and one CD8 memory. Overall study results and limits: Measured sharing among donors was expected to vary with sequencing depth.

Germline V gene data show CDR1 as SEHNR and CDR2 as FQNEAQ (reference sequence). V was shortened by 4 bases and J by 5 bases, with 8 bases between the two germline ends. There are 12 residues in the CDR3. This clone showed up many times. The target antigen is unknown. Other DNA sequences of this sample code for an identical CDR3. Produced via immunoSEQ multiplex PCR; TCRdb's table is partial and in-frame only. The sample lists 600,000 to 750,000 clones; roughly 72% were seen once. Healthy adults negative for HIV, lacking recent acute infections or vaccinations, served as donors. The chain has TRBV7-9 and TRBJ1-2; D gene ambiguous. The sequence came from a woman aged 25-40 years in good health. Material: memory CD4+ T cells sorted from blood. Subset indicated: CD45RA-negative fraction. CDR3 protein: CASSSEAYGYTF. The CDR3 DNA sequence: TGTGCCAGCAGCTCGGAAGCATATGGCTACACCTTC.